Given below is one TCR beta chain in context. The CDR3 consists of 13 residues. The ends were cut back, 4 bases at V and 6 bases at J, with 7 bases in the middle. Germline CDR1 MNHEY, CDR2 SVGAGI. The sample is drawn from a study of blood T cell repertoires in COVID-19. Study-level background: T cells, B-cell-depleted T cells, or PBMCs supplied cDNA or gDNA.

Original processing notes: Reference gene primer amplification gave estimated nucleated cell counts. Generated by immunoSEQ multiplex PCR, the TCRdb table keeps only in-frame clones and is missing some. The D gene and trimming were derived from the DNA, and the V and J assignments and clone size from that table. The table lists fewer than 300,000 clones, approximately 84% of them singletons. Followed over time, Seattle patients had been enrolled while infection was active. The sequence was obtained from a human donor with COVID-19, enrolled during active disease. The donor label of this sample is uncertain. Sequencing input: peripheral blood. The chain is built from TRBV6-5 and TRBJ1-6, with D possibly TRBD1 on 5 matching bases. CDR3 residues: CASSWGGNSPLHF. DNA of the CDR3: TGTGCCAGCAGTTGGGGGGGTAATTCACCCCTCCACTTT.